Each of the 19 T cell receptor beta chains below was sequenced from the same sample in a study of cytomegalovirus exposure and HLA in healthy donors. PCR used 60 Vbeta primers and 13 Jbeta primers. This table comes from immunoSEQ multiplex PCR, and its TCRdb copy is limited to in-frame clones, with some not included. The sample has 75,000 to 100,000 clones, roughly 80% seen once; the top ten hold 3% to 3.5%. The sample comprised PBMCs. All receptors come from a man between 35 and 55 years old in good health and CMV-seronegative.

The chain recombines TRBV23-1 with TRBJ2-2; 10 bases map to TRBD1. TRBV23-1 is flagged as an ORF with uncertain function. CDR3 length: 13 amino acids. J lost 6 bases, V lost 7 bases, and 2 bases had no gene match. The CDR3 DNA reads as TGCGCCAGCATGACAGGGGGCGCCGGGGAGCTGTTTTTT. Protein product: CASMTGGAGELFF.

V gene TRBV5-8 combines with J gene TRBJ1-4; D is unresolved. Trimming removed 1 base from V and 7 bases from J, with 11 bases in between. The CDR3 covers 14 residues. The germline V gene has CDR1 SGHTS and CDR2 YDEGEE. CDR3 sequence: CASSLRVRGEKLFF. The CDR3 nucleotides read TGTGCCAGCAGCTTGCGGGTTCGTGGTGAAAAACTGTTTTTT.

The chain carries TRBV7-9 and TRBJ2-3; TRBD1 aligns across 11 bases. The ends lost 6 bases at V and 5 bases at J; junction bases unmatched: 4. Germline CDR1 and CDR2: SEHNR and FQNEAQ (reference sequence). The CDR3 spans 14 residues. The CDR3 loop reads CASRRGQGEDTQYF. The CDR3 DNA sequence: TGTGCCAGCAGACGGGGACAGGGGGAAGATACGCAGTATTTT.

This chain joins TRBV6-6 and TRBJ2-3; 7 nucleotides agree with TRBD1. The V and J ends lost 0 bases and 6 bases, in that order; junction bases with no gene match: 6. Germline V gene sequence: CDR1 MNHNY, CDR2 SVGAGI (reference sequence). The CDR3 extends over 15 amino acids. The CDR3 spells CASSYSTGREDTQYF. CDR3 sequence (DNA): TGTGCCAGCAGTTACTCGACAGGGAGAGAGGATACGCAGTATTTT.

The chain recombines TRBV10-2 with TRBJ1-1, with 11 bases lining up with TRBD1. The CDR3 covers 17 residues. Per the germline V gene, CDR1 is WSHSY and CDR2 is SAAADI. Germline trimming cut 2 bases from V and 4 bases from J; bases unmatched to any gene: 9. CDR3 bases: TGCGCCAGCAGTGAGCGGTGGACAGGGGGCGCGTCCACTGAAGCTTTCTTT. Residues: CASSERWTGGASTEAFF.

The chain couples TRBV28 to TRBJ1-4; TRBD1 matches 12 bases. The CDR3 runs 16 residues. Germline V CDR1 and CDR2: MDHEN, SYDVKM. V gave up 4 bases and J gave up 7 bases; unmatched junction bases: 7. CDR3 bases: TGTGCCAGCAGTTCTCCCGGGACAGGGGGCTTTGAAAAACTGTTTTTT. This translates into CASSSPGTGGFEKLFF.

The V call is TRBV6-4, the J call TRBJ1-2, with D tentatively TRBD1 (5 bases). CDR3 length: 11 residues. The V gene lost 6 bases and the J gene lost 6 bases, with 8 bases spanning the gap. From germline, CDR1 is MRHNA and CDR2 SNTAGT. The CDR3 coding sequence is TGTGCCAGCAGGGAAGGGGATGGCTACACCTTC. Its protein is CASREGDGYTF.

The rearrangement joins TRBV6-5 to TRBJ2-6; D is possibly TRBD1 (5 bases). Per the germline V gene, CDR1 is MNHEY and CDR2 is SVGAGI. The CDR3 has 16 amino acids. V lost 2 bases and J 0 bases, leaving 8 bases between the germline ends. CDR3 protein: CASSYLRASGANVLTF. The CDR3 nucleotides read TGTGCCAGCAGTTACCTCAGGGCCTCTGGGGCCAACGTCCTGACTTTC.

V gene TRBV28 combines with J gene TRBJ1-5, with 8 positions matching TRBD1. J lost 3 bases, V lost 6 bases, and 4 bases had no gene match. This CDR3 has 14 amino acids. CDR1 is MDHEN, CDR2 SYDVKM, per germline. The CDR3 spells CASRWGQVNQPQHF. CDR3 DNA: TGTGCCAGCAGATGGGGACAGGTCAATCAGCCCCAGCATTTT.

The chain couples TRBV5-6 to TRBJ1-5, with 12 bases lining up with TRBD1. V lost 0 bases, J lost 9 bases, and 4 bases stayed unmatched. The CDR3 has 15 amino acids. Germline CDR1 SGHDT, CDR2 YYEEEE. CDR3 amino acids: CASSLAGDRGRPQHF. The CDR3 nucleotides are TGTGCCAGCAGCTTGGCTGGGGACAGGGGGCGGCCCCAGCATTTT.

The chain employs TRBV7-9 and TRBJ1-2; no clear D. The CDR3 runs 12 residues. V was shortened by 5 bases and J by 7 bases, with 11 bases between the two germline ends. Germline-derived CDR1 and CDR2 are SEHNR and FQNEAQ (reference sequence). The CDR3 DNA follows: TGTGCCAGCAGCCCCCCGGGTGTTGGCTACACCTTC. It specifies CASSPPGVGYTF. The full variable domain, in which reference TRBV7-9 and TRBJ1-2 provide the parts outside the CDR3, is DTGVSQNPRHKITKRGQNVTFRCDPISEHNRLYWYRQTLGQGPEFLTYFQNEAQLEKSRLLSDRFSAERPKGSFSTLEIQRTEQGDSAMYLCASSPPGVGYTFGSGTRLTVV.

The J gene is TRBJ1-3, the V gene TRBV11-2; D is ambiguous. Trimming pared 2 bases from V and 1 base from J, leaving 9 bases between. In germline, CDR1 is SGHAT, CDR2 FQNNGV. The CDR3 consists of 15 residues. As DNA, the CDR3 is TGTGCCAGCAGCTTAACGGGGAAATCTGGAAACACCATATATTTT. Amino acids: CASSLTGKSGNTIYF.

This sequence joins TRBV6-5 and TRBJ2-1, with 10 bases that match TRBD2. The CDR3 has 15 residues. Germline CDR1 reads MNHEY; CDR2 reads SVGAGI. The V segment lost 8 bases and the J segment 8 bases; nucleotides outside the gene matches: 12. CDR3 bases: TGTGCCAGCGGGGGGAAGCGGGAGGGCCGGGATGAGCAGTTCTTC. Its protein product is CASGGKREGRDEQFF.

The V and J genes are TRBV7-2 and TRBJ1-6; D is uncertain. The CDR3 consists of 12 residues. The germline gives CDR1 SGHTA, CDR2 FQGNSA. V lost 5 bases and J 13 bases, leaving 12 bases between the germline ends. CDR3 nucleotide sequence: TGTGCCAGCAGCCTCCCGGGGATGCCCCTCCACTTT. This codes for CASSLPGMPLHF.

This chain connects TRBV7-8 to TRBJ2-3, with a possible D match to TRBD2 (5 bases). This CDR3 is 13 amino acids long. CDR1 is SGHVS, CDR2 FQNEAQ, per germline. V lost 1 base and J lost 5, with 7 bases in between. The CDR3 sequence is CASSLGAGDTQYF. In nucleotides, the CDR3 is TGTGCCAGCAGCTTAGGCGCGGGAGATACGCAGTATTTT.

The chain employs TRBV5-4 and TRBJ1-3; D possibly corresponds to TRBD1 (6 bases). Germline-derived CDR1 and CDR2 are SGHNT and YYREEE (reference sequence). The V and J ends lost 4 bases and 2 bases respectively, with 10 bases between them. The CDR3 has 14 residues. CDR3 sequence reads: CASSDQGPGNTIYF. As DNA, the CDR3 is TGTGCCAGCAGCGACCAGGGGCCTGGAAACACCATATATTTT.

The CDR3 DNA reads TGCGCCAGCAGCCACAGACTAGTGGAGACCCAGTACTTC. It encodes CASSHRLVETQYF. The rearrangement links TRBV4-1 to TRBJ2-5, with D maybe TRBD2 (6 bases). The length of the CDR3 is 13 residues. Germline V gene lookup returns CDR1 MGHRA and CDR2 YSYEKL. V was trimmed by 3 bases and J by 5 bases, leaving 10 bases between them.

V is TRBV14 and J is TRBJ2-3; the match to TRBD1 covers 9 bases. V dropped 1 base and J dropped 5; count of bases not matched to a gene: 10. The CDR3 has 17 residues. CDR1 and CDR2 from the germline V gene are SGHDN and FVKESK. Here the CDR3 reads CASSQGRRDRVQDTQYF. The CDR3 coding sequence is TGTGCCAGCAGCCAAGGACGCCGGGACAGGGTGCAAGATACGCAGTATTTT.

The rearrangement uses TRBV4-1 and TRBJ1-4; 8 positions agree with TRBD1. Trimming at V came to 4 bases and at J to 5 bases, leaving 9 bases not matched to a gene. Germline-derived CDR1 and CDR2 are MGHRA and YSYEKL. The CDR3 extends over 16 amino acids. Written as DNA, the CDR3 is TGCGCCAGCAGCCCACCAAAGGACAGGGTAAATGAAAAACTGTTTTTT. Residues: CASSPPKDRVNEKLFF.